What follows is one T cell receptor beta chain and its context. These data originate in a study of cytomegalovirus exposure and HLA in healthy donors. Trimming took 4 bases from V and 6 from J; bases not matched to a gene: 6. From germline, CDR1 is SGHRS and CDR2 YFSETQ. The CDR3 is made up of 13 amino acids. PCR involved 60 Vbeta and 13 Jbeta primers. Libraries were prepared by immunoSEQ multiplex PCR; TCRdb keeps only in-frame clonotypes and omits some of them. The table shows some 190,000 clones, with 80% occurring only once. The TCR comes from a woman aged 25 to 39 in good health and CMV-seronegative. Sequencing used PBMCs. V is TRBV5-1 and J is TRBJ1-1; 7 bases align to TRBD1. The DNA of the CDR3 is TGCGCCAGCAGCCGGGACAGAGCTTCTGAAGCTTTCTTT. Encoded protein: CASSRDRASEAFF.